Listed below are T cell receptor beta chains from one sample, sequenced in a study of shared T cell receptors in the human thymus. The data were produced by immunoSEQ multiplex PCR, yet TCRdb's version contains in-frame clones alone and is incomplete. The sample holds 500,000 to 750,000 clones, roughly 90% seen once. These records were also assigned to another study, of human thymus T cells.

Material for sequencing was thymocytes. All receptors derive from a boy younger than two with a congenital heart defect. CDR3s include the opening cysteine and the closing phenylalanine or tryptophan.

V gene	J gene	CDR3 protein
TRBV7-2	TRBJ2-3	CASLRGIAQYF
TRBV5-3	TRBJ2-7	CARSLDQGGYEQYF
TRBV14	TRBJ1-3	CASSQEAGPYPGNTIYF
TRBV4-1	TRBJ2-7	CASSQRSGKDEQYF
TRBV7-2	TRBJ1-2	CARYRGKGGYTF
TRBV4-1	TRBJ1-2	CASSRRSGTIHGYTF
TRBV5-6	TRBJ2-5	CASSLEVRQLPQETQYF
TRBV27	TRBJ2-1	CASSFNPSPSRGHWNEQFF
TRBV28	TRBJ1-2	CASSRPGDSYGYTF
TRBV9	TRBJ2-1	CASSAKRQGHEQFF
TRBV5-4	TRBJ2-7	CASSGDSYEQYF
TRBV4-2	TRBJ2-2	CASSQGQGGGTGELFF
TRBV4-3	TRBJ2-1	CASSRKLASSSYNEQFF
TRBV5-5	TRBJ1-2	CASSPQNRGAHGYTF
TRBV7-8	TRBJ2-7	CASSYQGIRGHYEQYF
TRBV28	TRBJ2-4	CASSFSQDSKNIQYF
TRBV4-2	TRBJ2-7	CASSQWGGDPTQQYF
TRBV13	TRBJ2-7	CASSLAGALGTTGGEQYF